Below, 5 T cell receptor beta chains from the same sample are listed, as sequenced in a study of T-cell memory formation after mild COVID-19. TCRdb passed the 5' RACE reads through MiXCR, listing each CDR3 protein once. The sample holds roughly 400,000 distinct CDR3 sequences, 15% to 20% seen once. Sequencing used PBMCs or a T cell subset sorted from them (not recorded which). The receptors originated from a man aged 18 to 29 who had mild COVID-19 (a few samples of this study predate the infection). Cell type and time point are not known.

V and J are TRBV6-4 and TRBJ2-3; 8 bases align to TRBD1. This CDR3 comprises 15 residues. V trimming: 3 bases; J trimming: 4 bases; junction bases outside the gene matches: 6. CDR1 is MRHNA and CDR2 is SNTAGT in the germline V gene. In DNA form, the CDR3 reads TGTGCCAGCAGTGAGCAGGGGGCAGTGGCAGATACGCAGTATTTT. The encoded protein is CASSEQGAVADTQYF.

J is TRBJ1-2 and V is TRBV5-5; 8 bases match TRBD1. Germline V gene data show CDR1 as SGHKS and CDR2 as YYEKEE (reference sequence). Losses at the gene ends were 4 bases for V and 4 bases for J; bases not matched to a gene: 12. The CDR3 consists of 16 residues. CDR3 sequence (DNA): TGTGCCAGCAGCCCAACCCTAGGACAGGGAGGCTATGGCTACACCTTC. Its protein product is CASSPTLGQGGYGYTF.

In its sample, this clonotype was seen a few times. V and J are TRBV9 and TRBJ2-3; weak D call: TRBD2 (6 bases). Germline V gene data show CDR1 as SGDLS and CDR2 as YYNGEE. Trimming shortened V by 2 bases and J by 6 bases, and 10 bases separated the two germline ends. CDR3 length: 13 amino acids. The CDR3 is CASSVRAGDTQYF. The CDR3, as DNA: TGTGCCAGCAGCGTTCGGGCGGGGGATACGCAGTATTTT.

The chain has TRBV12-3 or TRBV12-4 and TRBJ2-1; the D is unclear. The CDR3 loop spans 13 amino acids. Trimming removed 2 bases from V and 4 bases from J, with 6 bases in between. The CDR3: CASSLQEYNEQFF. CDR3 nucleotides: TGTGCCAGCAGTTTACAAGAATACAATGAGCAGTTCTTC.

This clonotype was counted between two and nine times. The chain employs TRBV7-9 and TRBJ2-6, with D hard to call. Germline CDR1 is SEHNR and CDR2 is FQNEAQ (reference sequence). V dropped 0 bases and J dropped 0 bases, with 6 bases sitting between them. The CDR3 is made up of 16 amino acids. The CDR3 coding sequence is TGTGCCAGCAGCTTAGCGCCGGGCTCTGGGGCCAACGTCCTGACTTTC. Translated: CASSLAPGSGANVLTF.